The next 24 T cell receptor beta chains were all read from a single sample in a study of blood T cell repertoires in COVID-19. The table came from immunoSEQ multiplex PCR; TCRdb's copy has only in-frame clones and leaves some out. In the table there are about 310,000 clones, 80% to 90% of which are singletons. Specimen: peripheral blood. Every receptor here comes from a man over 45 with active or convalescent COVID-19.

This chain joins TRBV5-4 and TRBJ1-1; TRBD1 matches 10 bases. Germline lookup yields CDR1 SGHNT and CDR2 YYREEE (reference sequence). J lost 4 bases, V lost 4 bases, and 13 bases had no gene match. This CDR3 is built from 17 residues. CDR3 in amino acids: CASSPRGGQGVATEAFF. The CDR3 DNA reads TGTGCCAGCAGCCCTAGGGGCGGACAGGGGGTAGCCACTGAAGCTTTCTTT.

This chain joins TRBV11-2 and TRBJ1-1; D ambiguous. CDR3 length: 15 amino acids. V gave up 3 bases and J gave up 1 base, with 12 bases separating them. The V gene's germline CDR1 is SGHAT and CDR2 FQNNGV. For the CDR3, the DNA is TGTGCCAGCAGCTTTGAGACCCACAGGAACACTGAAGCTTTCTTT. Translated, it gives CASSFETHRNTEAFF.

The chain is built from TRBV29-1 and TRBJ1-4; D not certain. Germline CDR1 is SQVTM and CDR2 is ANQGSEA. V was cut by 7 bases and J by 0 bases, with 9 bases left in between. This CDR3 comprises 13 residues. CDR3: CSALEATNEKLFF. CDR3 bases: TGCAGCGCATTAGAAGCAACTAATGAAAAACTGTTTTTT.

V and J are TRBV6-6 and TRBJ2-7, with D unclear. V was shortened by 5 bases and J by 4 bases, with 6 bases between the two germline ends. Looked up from germline, CDR1 is MNHNY and CDR2 is SVGAGI (reference sequence). CDR3 size: 11 residues. In DNA, the CDR3 is TGTGCCAGCAGTCTTCAATACGAGCAGTACTTC. It encodes CASSLQYEQYF.

The chain is built from TRBV19 and TRBJ1-2; D may be TRBD1 (5 bases). The CDR3 extends over 16 amino acids. Trimming pared 4 bases from V and 8 bases from J, leaving 23 bases between. Germline loops: CDR1 LNHDA, CDR2 SQIVND (reference sequence). CDR3 DNA sequence: TGTGCCAGTAGTACGGGGGACGGGACGGCGCGACGGGGCTACACCTTC. Its protein is CASSTGDGTARRGYTF. The complete variable domain, with remaining parts taken from reference TRBV19 and TRBJ1-2, reads DGGITQSPKYLFRKEGQNVTLSCEQNLNHDAMYWYRQDPGQGLRLIYYSQIVNDFQKGDIAEGYSVSREKKESFPLTVTSAQKNPTAFYLCASSTGDGTARRGYTFGSGTRLTVV.

The chain couples TRBV29-1 to TRBJ1-1; the match to TRBD1 covers 7 bases. Per the germline V gene, CDR1 is SQVTM and CDR2 is ANQGSEA. V trimming: 6 bases; J trimming: 2 bases; junction bases outside the gene matches: 9. This CDR3 is built from 14 residues. DNA for the CDR3: TGCAGCGTCAGCCGACAGGGAACTAACACTGAAGCTTTCTTT. It yields the protein CSVSRQGTNTEAFF.

The chain links TRBV9 to TRBJ2-3; TRBD2 might be the D (6 bases). V was cut by 3 bases and J by 4 bases, with 18 bases left in between. The CDR3 loop spans 16 amino acids. CDR1 is SGDLS and CDR2 is YYNGEE in the germline V gene. The CDR3 region is CASSEGTPSGPDTQYF. Here the CDR3 DNA reads TGTGCCAGCAGCGAGGGGACTCCCTCGGGTCCAGATACGCAGTATTTT.

The gene calls are TRBV28 and TRBJ1-5; D perhaps matches TRBD1 (5 bases). The V end lost 2 bases, the J end lost 4 bases, and 12 bases lay between the germline ends. This CDR3 spans 15 amino acids. Germline CDR1 and CDR2: MDHEN and SYDVKM. The CDR3 sequence is CASSLTGLSNQPQHF. Here the CDR3 DNA reads TGTGCCAGCAGTTTAACAGGTCTCTCGAATCAGCCCCAGCATTTT.

The V gene is TRBV10-1, the J gene TRBJ2-5; D is unclear. This CDR3 contains 12 residues. V was trimmed by 6 bases and J by 3 bases, leaving 8 bases between them. Germline CDR1 and CDR2: WNHNN and SYGVQD (reference sequence). CDR3 in DNA: TGCGCCAGCAGCCACCAGGAAGAGACCCAGTACTTC. As protein: CASSHQEETQYF.

A single count supports this clone. This rearrangement joins TRBV5-1 to TRBJ2-2; tentative D call: TRBD2 (6 bases). The germline CDR1 and CDR2 sequences are SGHRS and YFSETQ. This CDR3 spans 14 amino acids. The V end was cut by 1 base, the J end by 5 bases, with 9 bases between. In DNA, the CDR3 is TGCGCCAGCAGCTTGTTTGGGAGGACCGGGGAGCTGTTTTTT. Amino acids: CASSLFGRTGELFF. Filled out from reference TRBV5-1 and TRBJ2-2, the complete variable domain reads KAGVTQTPRYLIKTRGQQVTLSCSPISGHRSVSWYQQTPGQGLQFLFEYFSETQRNKGNFPGRFSGRQFSNSRSEMNVSTLELGDSALYLCASSLFGRTGELFFGEGSRLTVL.

The rearrangement links TRBV30 to TRBJ1-5; TRBD1 matches 11 bases. CDR3 size: 20 residues. Germline V lookup: CDR1 GTSNPN, CDR2 SVGIG (reference sequence). V lost 0 bases, J lost 4 bases, and 17 bases stayed unmatched. CDR3: CAWSVQPLGQGAFWNQPQHF. CDR3 DNA: TGTGCCTGGAGTGTACAGCCCCTCGGACAGGGGGCGTTCTGGAATCAGCCCCAGCATTTT.

The chain is built from TRBV3-1 (or the pseudogene TRBV3-2) and TRBJ2-1; 7 nucleotides match TRBD2. The CDR3 length is 16 residues. Germline values: CDR1 LGHDT, CDR2 YNNKEL (reference sequence). V shed 4 bases and J 0 bases; nucleotides not matched to a gene: 6. The CDR3 nucleotides read TGTGCCAGCAGCCCCGGACTAGGTGCCTCCTACAATGAGCAGTTCTTC. This translates into CASSPGLGASYNEQFF.

The table lists this clone with a count of one. This chain joins TRBV6-5 and TRBJ1-5; 8 bases align to TRBD1. CDR1 and CDR2 from the germline V gene are MNHEY and SVGAGI. J was trimmed by 3 bases and V by 6 bases; bases with no gene match: 4. CDR3 length: 14 amino acids. This CDR3 is CASRGTGNNQPQHF. DNA of the CDR3: TGTGCCAGCAGAGGGACAGGTAACAATCAGCCCCAGCATTTT.

The CDR3 sequence: CASSEGQRYEQYF. CDR3 in DNA: TGTGCCAGCAGTGAAGGACAGAGGTACGAGCAGTACTTC. The chain carries TRBV6-1 and TRBJ2-7; D may be TRBD1 (5 bases). This CDR3 contains 13 residues. Per the germline V gene, CDR1 is MNHNS and CDR2 is SASEGT. V was clipped by 1 base and J by 4 bases, with 8 bases between them.

This clone has a single count. The gene calls are TRBV4-3 and TRBJ1-5; 9 positions agree with TRBD1. The CDR3 loop spans 15 amino acids. CDR1 LGHNA and CDR2 YSLEER come from the germline V gene. J was trimmed by 4 bases and V by 1 base; bases with no gene match: 2. The CDR3 bases are TGCGCCAGCAGCCAAGTGGACAGGGGTAATCAGCCCCAGCATTTT. Protein product: CASSQVDRGNQPQHF.

The chain links TRBV6-2 or TRBV6-3 to TRBJ1-2; D is ambiguous. Germline CDR1 and CDR2: MNHEY and SVGEGT. The CDR3 sequence is 13 residues long. With 5 bases removed from V and 4 bases from J, the gap between germline ends came to 11 bases. The CDR3 DNA follows: TGTGCCAGCAGTCCCCGGGAGCTCTATGGCTACACCTTC. This gives the protein CASSPRELYGYTF.

This rearrangement joins TRBV5-1 to TRBJ2-4, with a tentative D call TRBD2 (6 bases). The CDR3 length is 14 residues. CDR1 and CDR2 from the germline V gene are SGHRS and YFSETQ. Deletions cut 4 bases from V and 5 bases from J, with 13 bases between. CDR3 in DNA: TGCGCCAGCAGCGTCGGGGGTGGGGAAAACATTCAGTACTTC. Residues: CASSVGGGENIQYF.

This clone came up once. The chain links TRBV10-3 to TRBJ1-5; TRBD1 matches at 7 bases. This CDR3 region has 16 residues. Losses at the gene ends were 3 bases for V and 6 bases for J; bases not matched to a gene: 11. The V gene's germline CDR1 is ENHRY and CDR2 SYGVKD. The CDR3, as DNA: TGTGCCATCAGTGACCCCTCGACAGGGTCTGGTCAGCCCCAGCATTTT. Translation gives CAISDPSTGSGQPQHF.

The genes are TRBV5-4 and TRBJ1-2, with 8 bases aligning to TRBD1. The CDR3 consists of 14 residues. Losses at the gene ends were 3 bases for V and 4 bases for J; bases not matched to a gene: 5. Germline assignment: CDR1 SGHNT and CDR2 YYREEE (reference sequence). CDR3 DNA sequence: TGTGCCAGCAGCTCGGACAGGGCCGGCTATGGCTACACCTTC. Translated, it gives CASSSDRAGYGYTF.

The chain recombines TRBV24-1 with TRBJ2-2; 7 bases are shared with TRBD2. This CDR3 contains 16 residues. The J segment lost 3 bases and the V segment lost 3 bases, leaving 6 bases of the junction unmatched. The germline gives CDR1 KGHDR, CDR2 SFDVKD. CDR3 nucleotides: TGTGCCACCAGTGATCCAGGGAGGGCCGACACCGGGGAGCTGTTTTTT. Translating gives CATSDPGRADTGELFF.

This clone was found once. The gene calls are TRBV27 and TRBJ2-6; possible D gene TRBD2, 5 bases. CDR1 and CDR2 from the germline V gene are MNHEY and SMNVEV (reference sequence). Trimming cost V 2 bases and J 0 bases, with 5 bases left between them. CDR3 length: 15 amino acids. For the CDR3, the DNA is TGTGCCAGCAGTTTAGGAGGCTCTGGGGCCAACGTCCTGACTTTC. Protein: CASSLGGSGANVLTF.

As regards this clone: A read error may produce the germline difference seen at one junction end. This chain connects TRBV2 to TRBJ2-7, with D hard to call. CDR1 is SNHLY and CDR2 is FYNNEI in the germline V gene. This CDR3 is built from 12 residues. CDR3 bases: TGTGCCAGCCGGCAACTAATGGCGTCGCAGCACTTC. It yields the protein CASRQLMASQHF.

The chain couples TRBV5-4 to TRBJ1-2; 7 bases agree with TRBD1. Germline V gene sequence: CDR1 SGHNT, CDR2 YYREEE (reference sequence). CDR3 length: 15 residues. The junction had 6 bases not matched to a gene; V was cut back by 0 bases and J by 4 bases. CDR3 sequence reads: CASSLVGTVFYGYTF. CDR3 nucleotides: TGTGCCAGCAGCTTGGTTGGGACAGTATTCTATGGCTACACCTTC.

The chain is built from TRBV28 and TRBJ1-1; possible D gene TRBD1, 5 bases. The CDR3 runs to 15 residues. The germline V gene has CDR1 MDHEN and CDR2 SYDVKM. Deletions cut 5 bases from V and 1 base from J, with 14 bases between. The CDR3: CASSPRTITNTEAFF. Written as DNA, the CDR3 is TGTGCCAGCAGTCCGCGGACAATTACGAACACTGAAGCTTTCTTT.